Here is one TCR beta chain with its context. The antigen remains undetermined. This entry comes from a study of T cells in localized non-small cell lung cancer. Sequencing used immunoSEQ multiplex PCR; TCRdb keeps in-frame clones, though not all of them. The table lists 75,000 to 80,000 clones, 65% to 85% of them singletons. The CDR3 has 12 amino acids. The germline V gene has CDR1 LNHDA and CDR2 SQIVND (reference sequence). Trimming shortened V by 11 bases and J by 4 bases, and 14 bases separated the two germline ends. Study results and limitations: Greater T cell density in blood accompanied longer overall survival. Heterogeneity cannot be ruled out, as sequencing used one tumor region only. Measurement of T cell clonality placed uninvolved adjacent lung highest, above the level in tumor. When the top 100 tumor clones were examined, a median around 50 of them also appeared in the adjacent lung, which was paired and uninvolved.

This sequence originates from a female donor older than 55 with stage I lung adenocarcinoma. V gene TRBV19 combines with J gene TRBJ1-2; D not resolved. The sample in question was peripheral blood, obtained before any cancer treatment. The CDR3 loop reads CAVTQGPYGYTF. CDR3 DNA sequence: TGTGCCGTTACGCAAGGGCCCTATGGCTACACCTTC.